A selection of T cell receptor beta chains follows, all from one sample in a study of cytomegalovirus exposure and HLA in healthy donors. Method: immunoSEQ multiplex PCR; TCRdb's copy keeps in-frame clones and lacks some. The sample has 130,000 or so clones; roughly 86% are singletons. Sequencing input: PBMCs. The receptors here all came from a man younger than 35 in good health and CMV-seronegative. The CDR3 runs from the conserved cysteine through the conserved F or W. A D gene is named only where the DNA matches it firmly. Part of the rows lack a size; the others show once, few, many or a class for expanded clones.

CDR3nt	CDR3aa	j_gene	v_gene	d_gene	abundance
TGTGCCAGCAGCGGGGCCACAGGGGGCTTCGACACCGGGGAGCTGTTTTTT	CASSGATGGFDTGELFF	TRBJ2-2	TRBV9	TRBD1	NA
TGTGCCGTCGAGGAGGGGTCAGATACGCAGTATTTT	CAVEEGSDTQYF	TRBJ2-3	TRBV2	NA	once
TGTGCCAGCAGCTCGATACAGGGTGCGGAGACCCAGTACTTC	CASSSIQGAETQYF	TRBJ2-5	TRBV13	NA	NA
TGTGCCAGCAGGGGGAACACTGAAGCTTTCTTT	CASRGNTEAFF	TRBJ1-1	TRBV19	NA	few
TGCGCCAGCAGCCAAGATCAGGGGACAGTTAAAGCTTTCTTT	CASSQDQGTVKAFF	TRBJ1-1	TRBV4-3	TRBD1	once
TGTGCCAGCAGTGAAGAACTAGCGGGGGGGCGGGGGGAGCAGTTCTTC	CASSEELAGGRGEQFF	TRBJ2-1	TRBV2	TRBD2	NA
TGTGCCAGCAGTGCCCCCCAGGGAAATGGGGATACGCAGTATTTT	CASSAPQGNGDTQYF	TRBJ2-3	TRBV2	NA	NA
TGCGCCAGCAGCCAAGAGTGGACAGGCTTAGCCCTCAATGAAAAACTGTTTTTT	CASSQEWTGLALNEKLFF	TRBJ1-4	TRBV4-1	TRBD1	NA
TGTGCCAGCAGCTTATACAGGATAGACGGCTACACCTTC	CASSLYRIDGYTF	TRBJ1-2	TRBV7-2	NA	NA
TGTGCCAGCAGCTTGGGACAGGGAAGGATCAGCGCTGAAGCTTTCTTT	CASSLGQGRISAEAFF	TRBJ1-1	TRBV5-6	TRBD1	NA
TGTGCCAGCAGCCGCCCTACAGGGGAGATGAAGACCCAGTACTTC	CASSRPTGEMKTQYF	TRBJ2-5	TRBV5-4	TRBD1	NA
TGTGCCAGCAGTTACTCCCAGGGTGACGAGCAGTACTTC	CASSYSQGDEQYF	TRBJ2-7	TRBV6-6	NA	few
TGTGCCAGCAGCCCGGCCCTAGGGGTCCTACGAAGAGAGTACTTC	CASSPALGVLRREYF	TRBJ2-7	TRBV14	NA	once
TGTGCCAGCAGTGACTTCAAGCGTGCTTTCTTT	CASSDFKRAFF	TRBJ1-1	TRBV6-1	NA	NA
TGTGCCAGCAGCCTCTTCGGCGGGGGGGGGTATAGTCAGCCCCAGCATTTT	CASSLFGGGGYSQPQHF	TRBJ1-5	TRBV5-6	NA	NA
TGTGCCAGCAGCCCCAGGAGGGACAGGGCCTCCTACGAGCAGTACTTC	CASSPRRDRASYEQYF	TRBJ2-7	TRBV11-3	TRBD1	few
TGTGCCAGTAGTCTCGCCGGGACACAGAATAGCAATCAGCCCCAGCATTTT	CASSLAGTQNSNQPQHF	TRBJ1-5	TRBV19	NA	NA
TGTGCCAGTAGTCTCGGACTAGCGGGGGGGCCGGATACGCAGTATTTT	CASSLGLAGGPDTQYF	TRBJ2-3	TRBV19	TRBD2	NA
TGTGCCAGCAGCACACGGACAGGGTTGGAGGGCACTGAAGCTTTCTTT	CASSTRTGLEGTEAFF	TRBJ1-1	TRBV11-2	TRBD1	NA
TGTGCCAGCAGTTACTCCGCAGACTTAGCAACGCAGTATTTT	CASSYSADLATQYF	TRBJ2-3	TRBV6-5	NA	NA
TGCAGCGGCACGACAGTCTATGGCTACACCTTC	CSGTTVYGYTF	TRBJ1-2	TRBV29-1	NA	few
TGTGCCATCAGTGAGACGACAGGAGCTGCAACTAATGAAAAACTGTTTTTT	CAISETTGAATNEKLFF	TRBJ1-4	TRBV10-3	NA	NA
TGCGCCAGCAGCCGAACAGGGAGCTCCTACAATGAGCAGTTCTTC	CASSRTGSSYNEQFF	TRBJ2-1	TRBV4-3	NA	NA
TGTGCCAGCAGCAAGACTAGCAGCTCCTACGAGCAGTACTTC	CASSKTSSSYEQYF	TRBJ2-7	TRBV2	TRBD2	NA
TGCGCCAGCAGCTTGGGTCCTAGCCAGGAGACCCAGTACTTC	CASSLGPSQETQYF	TRBJ2-5	TRBV5-1	NA	NA
TGTGCCAGCAGCCTGGACAGTCCCGAGACCCAGTACTTC	CASSLDSPETQYF	TRBJ2-5	TRBV5-5	NA	NA
TGTGCCAGTAGTATAGGGGAGGGGGTTGGGTTCAATCAGCCCCAGCATTTT	CASSIGEGVGFNQPQHF	TRBJ1-5	TRBV19	NA	NA
TGTGCCATCAGTAGTAAAACAGGGGGCACCTACGAGCAGTACTTC	CAISSKTGGTYEQYF	TRBJ2-7	TRBV10-3	TRBD1	NA
TGTGCCAGCAGTCCCCTGTACAATGAGCAGTTCTTC	CASSPLYNEQFF	TRBJ2-1	TRBV6-1	NA	NA
TGTGCCAGCAGCCTTCTTCCCGGGACTGGGACAGATACGCAGTATTTT	CASSLLPGTGTDTQYF	TRBJ2-3	TRBV6-4	NA	NA
TGCGCCAGCAGCCAAGATCTGCGGACAGGGGATGAAAAACTGTTTTTT	CASSQDLRTGDEKLFF	TRBJ1-4	TRBV4-3	TRBD1	few
TGCGCCAGCAGTACGATGGGGGCCTATGGCTACACCTTC	CASSTMGAYGYTF	TRBJ1-2	TRBV5-1	NA	NA
TGTGCCAGCAATCTCGGGAGGGGTAGCTCTGGGGCCAACGTCCTGACTTTC	CASNLGRGSSGANVLTF	TRBJ2-6	TRBV7-9	TRBD2	NA
TGTGCCAGCTCGCAAAGCGGGACAGGCTGGGGCTACACCTTC	CASSQSGTGWGYTF	TRBJ1-2	TRBV18	TRBD1	NA
TGTGCCAGCAGCTTCAGGGACACTGGAAACACCATATATTTT	CASSFRDTGNTIYF	TRBJ1-3	TRBV7-2	NA	NA
TGTGCCAGCAGCCCCCTCTCGGGGATGGGAACTGAAGCTTTCTTT	CASSPLSGMGTEAFF	TRBJ1-1	TRBV7-2	NA	NA
TGCAGCGTTGAAGACAGGGCCTACAATGAGCAGTTCTTC	CSVEDRAYNEQFF	TRBJ2-1	TRBV29-1	NA	NA
TGTGCCAGCAGTTACTATCCGCGGACAGCTAACTATGGCTACACCTTC	CASSYYPRTANYGYTF	TRBJ1-2	TRBV6-6	NA	NA
TGTGCCAGTAGTACCCTAGGCGGTCGTGAAGCTTTCTTT	CASSTLGGREAFF	TRBJ1-1	TRBV19	NA	few
TGTGCCAGCAGCTTGGAACAGGGGGCAGGTGGCTACACCTTC	CASSLEQGAGGYTF	TRBJ1-2	TRBV5-4	TRBD1	NA
TGTGCCGTATCCGTCCCGGGACTCTATAATTCACCCCTCCACTTT	CAVSVPGLYNSPLHF	TRBJ1-6	TRBV6-1	NA	few
TGTGCCAGCAGCTTGGCAGGGGGCGGCGAGTCACCCCTCCACTTT	CASSLAGGGESPLHF	TRBJ1-6	TRBV5-4	TRBD1	NA
TGTGCCAGCAGCGACGGTGGGACAGGCGTCTACGAGCAGTACTTC	CASSDGGTGVYEQYF	TRBJ2-7	TRBV7-8	TRBD1	NA
TGTGCCAGCAGTGAAGACAGGGGGGCTGGCTACACCTTC	CASSEDRGAGYTF	TRBJ1-2	TRBV25-1	TRBD1	NA
TGCGCCAGCAGCCAAGATAGGACTAGCCCGCTAGTGGGTGAGCAGTTCTTC	CASSQDRTSPLVGEQFF	TRBJ2-1	TRBV4-1	TRBD2	NA
TGCGCCAGCAGCTTCGAGGGGGCAACCGGGGAGCTGTTTTTT	CASSFEGATGELFF	TRBJ2-2	TRBV5-1	TRBD1	once
TGTGCCAGTAGTATAGTTGGGACATGGAACACTGAAGCTTTCTTT	CASSIVGTWNTEAFF	TRBJ1-1	TRBV19	NA	NA
TGCGCCAGCAGCCAAGGGTGGGGAGCAACTAATGAAAAACTGTTTTTT	CASSQGWGATNEKLFF	TRBJ1-4	TRBV4-3	NA	NA